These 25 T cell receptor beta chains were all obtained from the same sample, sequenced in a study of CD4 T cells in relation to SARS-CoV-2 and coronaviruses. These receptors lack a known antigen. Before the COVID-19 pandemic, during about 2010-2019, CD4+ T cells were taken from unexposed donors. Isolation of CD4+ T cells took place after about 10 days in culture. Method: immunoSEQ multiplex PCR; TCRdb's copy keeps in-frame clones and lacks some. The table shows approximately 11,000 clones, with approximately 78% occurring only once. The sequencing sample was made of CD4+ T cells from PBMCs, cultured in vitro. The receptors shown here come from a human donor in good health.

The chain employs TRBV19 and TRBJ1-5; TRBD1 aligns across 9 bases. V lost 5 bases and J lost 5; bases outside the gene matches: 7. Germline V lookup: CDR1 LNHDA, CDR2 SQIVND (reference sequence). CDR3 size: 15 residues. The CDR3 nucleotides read TGTGCCAGTAGTCGGCCTTGGACAGGGGATCAGCCCCAGCATTTT. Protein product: CASSRPWTGDQPQHF.

The DNA for the CDR3 is TGTGCCAGCAGCCTAGCGGGGAGGGGCTACGAGCAGTACTTC. Protein: CASSLAGRGYEQYF. V is TRBV5-5 and J is TRBJ2-5; TRBD2 aligns across 9 bases. Near its end, the DNA agrees better with TRBJ2-7, so the J call may be wrong. Germline lookup yields CDR1 SGHKS and CDR2 YYEKEE (reference sequence). CDR3 length: 14 residues.

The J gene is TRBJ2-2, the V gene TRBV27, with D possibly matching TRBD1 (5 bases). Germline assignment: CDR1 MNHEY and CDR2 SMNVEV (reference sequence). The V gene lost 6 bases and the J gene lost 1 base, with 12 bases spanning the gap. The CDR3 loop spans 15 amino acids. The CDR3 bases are TGTGCCAGCAGATCAGGGCTCGGGAACACCGGGGAGCTGTTTTTT. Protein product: CASRSGLGNTGELFF.

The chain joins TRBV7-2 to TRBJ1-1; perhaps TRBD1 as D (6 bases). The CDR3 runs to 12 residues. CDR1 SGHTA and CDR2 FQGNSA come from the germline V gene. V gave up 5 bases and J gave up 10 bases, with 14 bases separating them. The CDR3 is CASSAWGGAAFF. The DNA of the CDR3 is TGTGCCAGCAGCGCGTGGGGGGGCGCAGCTTTCTTT.

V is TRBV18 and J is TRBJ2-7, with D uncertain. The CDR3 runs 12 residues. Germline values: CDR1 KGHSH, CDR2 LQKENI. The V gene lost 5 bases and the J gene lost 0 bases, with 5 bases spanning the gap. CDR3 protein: CASSSSSYEQYF. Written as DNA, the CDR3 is TGTGCCAGCTCATCCTCCTCCTACGAGCAGTACTTC. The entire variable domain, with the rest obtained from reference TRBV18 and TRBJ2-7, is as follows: NAGVMQNPRHLVRRRGQEARLRCSPMKGHSHVYWYRQLPEEGLKFMVYLQKENIIDESGMPKERFSAEFPKEGPSILRIQQVVRGDSAAYFCASSSSSYEQYFGPGTRLTVT.

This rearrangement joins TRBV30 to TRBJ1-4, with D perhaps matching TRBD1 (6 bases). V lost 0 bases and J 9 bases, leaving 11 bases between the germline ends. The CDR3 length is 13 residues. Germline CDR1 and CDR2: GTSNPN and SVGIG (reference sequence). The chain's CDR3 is CAWSVQGGKKLFF. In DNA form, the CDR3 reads TGTGCCTGGAGTGTACAGGGAGGTAAAAAACTGTTTTTT.

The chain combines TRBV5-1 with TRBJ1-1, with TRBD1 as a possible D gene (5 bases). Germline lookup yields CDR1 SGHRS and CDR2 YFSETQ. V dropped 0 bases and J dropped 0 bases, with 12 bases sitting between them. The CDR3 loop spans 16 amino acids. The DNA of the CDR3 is TGCGCCAGCAGCTTGGCCGGGGGGACTCTGAACACTGAAGCTTTCTTT. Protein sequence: CASSLAGGTLNTEAFF.

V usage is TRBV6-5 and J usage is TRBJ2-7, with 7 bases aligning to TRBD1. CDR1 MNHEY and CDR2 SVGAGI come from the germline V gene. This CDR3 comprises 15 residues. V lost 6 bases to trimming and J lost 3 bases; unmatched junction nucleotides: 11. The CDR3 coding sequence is TGTGCCAGCAGCCCCTATTGGCAGGGGGACTACGAGCAGTACTTC. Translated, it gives CASSPYWQGDYEQYF.

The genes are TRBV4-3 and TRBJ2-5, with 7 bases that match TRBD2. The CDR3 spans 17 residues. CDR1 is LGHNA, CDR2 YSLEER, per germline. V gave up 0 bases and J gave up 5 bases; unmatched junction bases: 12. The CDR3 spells CASSQELGGRAGETQYF. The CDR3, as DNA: TGCGCCAGCAGCCAAGAATTGGGAGGGAGGGCGGGGGAGACCCAGTACTTC.

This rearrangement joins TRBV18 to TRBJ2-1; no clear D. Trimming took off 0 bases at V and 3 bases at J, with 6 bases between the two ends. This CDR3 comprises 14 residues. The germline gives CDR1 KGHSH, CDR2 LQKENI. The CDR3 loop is CASSPPPNYNEQFF. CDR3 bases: TGTGCCAGCTCACCACCGCCTAACTACAATGAGCAGTTCTTC.

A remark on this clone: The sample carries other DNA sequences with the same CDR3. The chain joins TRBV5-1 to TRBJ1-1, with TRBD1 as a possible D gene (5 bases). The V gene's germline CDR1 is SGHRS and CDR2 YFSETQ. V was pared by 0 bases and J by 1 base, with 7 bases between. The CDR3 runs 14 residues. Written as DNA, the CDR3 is TGCGCCAGCAGCTTGGGACAGCAGAACACTGAAGCTTTCTTT. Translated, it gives CASSLGQQNTEAFF.

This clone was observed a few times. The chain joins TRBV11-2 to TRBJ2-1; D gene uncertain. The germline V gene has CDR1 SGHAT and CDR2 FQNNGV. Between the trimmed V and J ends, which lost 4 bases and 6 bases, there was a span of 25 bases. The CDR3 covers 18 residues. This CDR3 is CASSSPTDWSLSVNEQFF. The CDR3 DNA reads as TGTGCCAGCAGCTCCCCTACCGACTGGTCCCTATCTGTCAATGAGCAGTTCTTC.

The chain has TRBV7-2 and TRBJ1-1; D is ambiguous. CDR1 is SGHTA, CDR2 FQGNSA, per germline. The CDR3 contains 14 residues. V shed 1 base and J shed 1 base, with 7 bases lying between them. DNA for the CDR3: TGTGCCAGCAGCTTAGGGACCTCGAACACTGAAGCTTTCTTT. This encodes CASSLGTSNTEAFF.

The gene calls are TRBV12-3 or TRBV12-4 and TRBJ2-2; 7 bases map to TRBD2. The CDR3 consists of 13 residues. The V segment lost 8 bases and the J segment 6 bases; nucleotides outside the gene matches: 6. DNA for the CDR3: TGTGCCAGCGCGGCAGGGAGGGCCGGGGAGCTGTTTTTT. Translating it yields CASAAGRAGELFF.

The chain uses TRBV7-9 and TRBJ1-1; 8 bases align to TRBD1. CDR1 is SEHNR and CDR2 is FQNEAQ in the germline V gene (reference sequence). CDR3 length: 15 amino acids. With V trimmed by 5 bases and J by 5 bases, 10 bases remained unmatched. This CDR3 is CASSPPGTGVTEAFF. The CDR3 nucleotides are TGTGCCAGCAGCCCCCCGGGGACAGGAGTGACTGAAGCTTTCTTT.

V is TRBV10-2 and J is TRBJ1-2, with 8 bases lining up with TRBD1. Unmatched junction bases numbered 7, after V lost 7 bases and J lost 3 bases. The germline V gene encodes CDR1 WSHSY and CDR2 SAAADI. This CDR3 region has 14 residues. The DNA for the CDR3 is TGCGCCAGCACCAAGGGACAGGTAGACTATGGCTACACCTTC. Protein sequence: CASTKGQVDYGYTF.

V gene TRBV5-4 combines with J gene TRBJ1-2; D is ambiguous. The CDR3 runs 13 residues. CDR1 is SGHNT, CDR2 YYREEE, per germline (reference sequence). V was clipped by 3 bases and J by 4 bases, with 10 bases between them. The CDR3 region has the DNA TGTGCCAGCAGCTCGGAACAAGGCTATGGCTACACCTTC. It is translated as CASSSEQGYGYTF. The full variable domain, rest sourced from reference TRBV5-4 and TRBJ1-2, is ETGVTQSPTHLIKTRGQQVTLRCSSQSGHNTVSWYQQALGQGPQFIFQYYREEENGRGNFPPRFSGLQFPNYSSELNVNALELDDSALYLCASSSEQGYGYTFGSGTRLTVV.

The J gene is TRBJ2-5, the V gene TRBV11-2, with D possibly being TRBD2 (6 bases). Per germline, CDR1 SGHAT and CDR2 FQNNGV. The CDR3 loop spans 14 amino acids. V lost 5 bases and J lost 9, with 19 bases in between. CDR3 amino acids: CASSTLRSWRAQYF. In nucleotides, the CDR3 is TGTGCCAGCAGCACTCTAAGGTCGTGGAGGGCCCAGTACTTC.

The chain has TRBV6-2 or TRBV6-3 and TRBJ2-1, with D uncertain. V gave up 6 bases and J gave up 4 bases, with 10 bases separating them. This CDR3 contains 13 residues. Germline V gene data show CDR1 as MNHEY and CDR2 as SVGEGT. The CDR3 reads CASSKDGYNEQFF. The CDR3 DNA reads TGTGCCAGCAGCAAGGACGGATACAATGAGCAGTTCTTC.

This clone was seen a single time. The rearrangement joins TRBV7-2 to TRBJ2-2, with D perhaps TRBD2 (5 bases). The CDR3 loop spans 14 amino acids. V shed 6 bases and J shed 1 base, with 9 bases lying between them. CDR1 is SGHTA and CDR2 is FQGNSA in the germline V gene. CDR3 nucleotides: TGTGCCAGCAGTACCGGGAAGAACACCGGGGAGCTGTTTTTT. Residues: CASSTGKNTGELFF. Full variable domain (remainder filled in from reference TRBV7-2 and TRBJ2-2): GAGVSQSPSNKVTEKGKDVELRCDPISGHTALYWYRQSLGQGLEFLIYFQGNSAPDKSGLPSDRFSAERTGGSVSTLTIQRTQQEDSAVYLCASSTGKNTGELFFGEGSRLTVL.

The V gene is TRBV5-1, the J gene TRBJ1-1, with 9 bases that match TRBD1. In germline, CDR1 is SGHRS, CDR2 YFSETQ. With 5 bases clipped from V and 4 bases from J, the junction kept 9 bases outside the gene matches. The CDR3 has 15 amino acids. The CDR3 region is CASRVRDRGTTEAFF. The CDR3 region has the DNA TGCGCCAGCAGGGTCCGAGACAGGGGGACCACTGAAGCTTTCTTT.

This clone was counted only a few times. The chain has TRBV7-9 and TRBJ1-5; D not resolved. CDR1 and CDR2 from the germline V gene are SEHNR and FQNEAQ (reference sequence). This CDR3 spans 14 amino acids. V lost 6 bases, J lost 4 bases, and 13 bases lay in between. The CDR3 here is CASSENGVNQPQHF. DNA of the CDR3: TGTGCCAGCAGTGAAAATGGGGTAAATCAGCCCCAGCATTTT.

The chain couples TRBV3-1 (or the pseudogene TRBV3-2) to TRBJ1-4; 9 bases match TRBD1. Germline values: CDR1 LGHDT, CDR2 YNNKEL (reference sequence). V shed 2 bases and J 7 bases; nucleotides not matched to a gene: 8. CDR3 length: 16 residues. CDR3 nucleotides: TGTGCCAGCAGCCAATCGCCTGGACAGGGGACTGAAAAACTGTTTTTT. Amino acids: CASSQSPGQGTEKLFF.

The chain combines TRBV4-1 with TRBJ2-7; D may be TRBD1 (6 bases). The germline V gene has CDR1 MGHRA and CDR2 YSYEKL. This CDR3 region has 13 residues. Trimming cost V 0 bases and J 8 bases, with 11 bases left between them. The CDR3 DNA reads TGCGCCAGCAGCCAAGATAGGGGGACCCAGCAGTACTTC. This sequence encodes CASSQDRGTQQYF.

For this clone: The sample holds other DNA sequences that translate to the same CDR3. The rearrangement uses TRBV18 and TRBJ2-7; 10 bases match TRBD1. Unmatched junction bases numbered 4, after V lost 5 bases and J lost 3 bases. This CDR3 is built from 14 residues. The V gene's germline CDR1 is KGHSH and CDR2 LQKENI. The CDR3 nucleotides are TGTGCCAGCTCAACCGGGACAGGGGACTACGAGCAGTACTTC. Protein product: CASSTGTGDYEQYF.